This T cell receptor (beta chain) was identified in a study of T cells in tuberculosis. This clone showed up just once. TCRdb's table, derived via immunoSEQ multiplex PCR, lists solely in-frame clones and lacks some. Of roughly 41,000 clones listed, roughly 93% are singletons. The CDR3 covers 15 residues. V gave up 6 bases and J gave up 5 bases, with 19 bases separating them. The germline CDR1 and CDR2 sequences are SGHAT and FQNNGV. The TCR originated in a donor aged 10-30 years with latent tuberculosis or without tuberculosis infection. Some clones in this sample may be carry-over from other donors' samples. The gene calls are TRBV11-2 and TRBJ2-5, with D maybe TRBD1 (5 bases). Sequencing used PBMCs. In DNA, the CDR3 is TGTGCCAGCAGACAGGCCCCGGCACCGAGGGAGACCCAGTACTTC. Its protein product is CASRQAPAPRETQYF.